These 7 T cell receptor beta chains originate from one sample sequenced in a study of blood T cell repertoires in COVID-19. Repertoires were generated with immunoSEQ multiplex PCR, while TCRdb's copy carries only in-frame clones and drops some. Among hundreds of thousands of clones listed, roughly nine tenths were seen once. The sequenced sample was PBMCs or T cells enriched from blood (not recorded which). The receptor set was obtained from a woman in her 30s who had recovered from COVID-19.

J is TRBJ1-2 and V is TRBV6-5, with TRBD1 matching over 8 bases. Germline lookup yields CDR1 MNHEY and CDR2 SVGAGI. The V segment lost 1 base and the J segment 7 bases; nucleotides outside the gene matches: 11. The CDR3 spans 16 residues. The CDR3 region has the DNA TGTGCCAGCAGTTACTGGGACAGGCGATCCGAGGGTGGCTACACCTTC. Its translation is CASSYWDRRSEGGYTF.

The chain carries TRBV27 and TRBJ2-3, with 10 bases identical to TRBD1. The CDR3 spans 17 residues. The germline V gene has CDR1 MNHEY and CDR2 SMNVEV (reference sequence). The junction had 7 bases not matched to a gene; V was cut back by 0 bases and J by 4 bases. The CDR3 DNA reads as TGTGCCAGCAGTTTATCGTCCGGGGACAGGGGTGCAGATACGCAGTATTTT. It specifies CASSLSSGDRGADTQYF.

This clone was picked up a small number of times. This chain connects TRBV14 to TRBJ1-2, with no clear D. CDR3 length: 13 amino acids. From germline, CDR1 is SGHDN and CDR2 FVKESK. Between the trimmed V and J ends, which lost 0 bases and 4 bases, there was a span of 6 bases. CDR3 nucleotides: TGTGCCAGCAGCCAAGATCGGGTCTATGGCTACACCTTC. Translation: CASSQDRVYGYTF.

V and J are TRBV4-1 and TRBJ1-6; 7 bases align to TRBD1. Germline V gene sequence: CDR1 MGHRA, CDR2 YSYEKL. The CDR3 sequence is 16 residues long. V was clipped by 1 base and J by 7 bases; unmatched bases: 7. The CDR3 DNA reads TGCGCCAGCAGCCAAGGAGTACAGGGGACCAATTCACCCCTCCACTTT. This gives the protein CASSQGVQGTNSPLHF.

The gene calls are TRBV19 and TRBJ2-5; D is unresolved. Trimming pared 4 bases from V and 1 base from J, leaving 16 bases between. Per the germline V gene, CDR1 is LNHDA and CDR2 is SQIVND (reference sequence). The CDR3 has 16 amino acids. The CDR3 bases are TGTGCCAGTAGTACAACCCCCGGTCGGTTCCAAGAGACCCAGTACTTC. It is translated as CASSTTPGRFQETQYF.

The J gene is TRBJ1-1, the V gene TRBV4-1, with D tentatively TRBD1 (5 bases). The CDR3 is made up of 12 amino acids. V lost 4 bases, J lost 9 bases, and 12 bases lay in between. Germline CDR1 MGHRA, CDR2 YSYEKL. CDR3 in amino acids: CASSRPGSKAFF. CDR3 nucleotides: TGCGCCAGCAGCCGTCCAGGGTCTAAAGCTTTCTTT.

The chain links TRBV27 to TRBJ1-5, with a weak D call TRBD1 (5 bases). Trimming shortened V by 7 bases and J by 1 base, and 11 bases separated the two germline ends. The V gene's germline CDR1 is MNHEY and CDR2 SMNVEV (reference sequence). The CDR3 covers 14 residues. CDR3 sequence reads: CASTRAGSNQPQHF. The CDR3 nucleotides read TGTGCCAGCACCAGGGCAGGGAGCAATCAGCCCCAGCATTTT.